Listed here are 8 T cell receptor beta chains from one sample, sequenced in a study of cytomegalovirus exposure and HLA in healthy donors. Amplification used 60 Vbeta primers and 13 Jbeta primers. Using immunoSEQ multiplex PCR, the repertoire was profiled, and TCRdb retains in-frame clones only, with some absent. Of 130,000 or so clones in the sample, roughly 72% were seen once. Sequenced material: PBMCs. The receptors were sampled from a man aged 35-49 years in good health and CMV-seronegative.

The J gene is TRBJ2-7, the V gene TRBV6-5; D possibly corresponds to TRBD1 (7 bases). Trimming took off 4 bases at V and 7 bases at J, with 20 bases between the two ends. The CDR3 is 15 residues long. The V gene's germline CDR1 is MNHEY and CDR2 SVGAGI. DNA of the CDR3: TGTGCCAGCAGTTCGAAGACAGGGAGGCATCTGGAGCAGTACTTC. This codes for CASSSKTGRHLEQYF.

The chain carries TRBV28 and TRBJ2-3, with 12 bases matching TRBD2. J lost 6 bases, V lost 5 bases, and 3 bases had no gene match. The CDR3 contains 14 residues. Germline V gives CDR1 MDHEN, CDR2 SYDVKM. The DNA of the CDR3 is TGTGCCAGCAGTAGACTAGCGGGAGTCGATACGCAGTATTTT. Translating gives CASSRLAGVDTQYF.

In DNA form, the CDR3 reads TGTGCTAGTGGTCCCACTGGCGCCGGGACTAGGGTCGAGCAGTACTTC. This translates into CASGPTGAGTRVEQYF. This chain links TRBV12-5 with TRBJ2-7; 8 bases are shared with TRBD2. V trimming: 5 bases; J trimming: 6 bases; junction bases outside the gene matches: 15. The CDR3 contains 16 residues. The V gene's germline CDR1 is LGHNT and CDR2 FRNRAP.

V usage is TRBV11-1 and J usage is TRBJ1-6; D unclear. Germline V CDR1 and CDR2: SGHAT, FQDESV (reference sequence). The CDR3 length is 13 residues. The germline V and J ends were trimmed by 2 bases and 6 bases, with 5 bases remaining between them. The DNA of the CDR3 is TGTGCCAGCAGCTTATTCTCTAATTCACCCCTCCACTTT. This encodes CASSLFSNSPLHF.

The chain employs TRBV10-3 and TRBJ2-5; 11 nucleotides agree with TRBD2. V lost 4 bases to trimming and J lost 5 bases; unmatched junction nucleotides: 3. The length of the CDR3 is 14 residues. The germline V gene has CDR1 ENHRY and CDR2 SYGVKD. CDR3 nucleotide sequence: TGTGCCATCAGTGGGGTAGCGGGGGGGGAGACCCAGTACTTC. Protein product: CAISGVAGGETQYF.

Here the CDR3 DNA reads TGTGCCAGCAGCTCCGTCTTGGGAGGCACAGATACGCAGTATTTT. Translated: CASSSVLGGTDTQYF. The chain uses TRBV11-1 and TRBJ2-3, with a possible D match to TRBD2 (5 bases). The CDR3 extends over 15 amino acids. Trimming stripped 4 bases from V and 1 base from J, with 12 bases between. Germline V gene lookup returns CDR1 SGHAT and CDR2 FQDESV (reference sequence).

The gene calls are TRBV5-1 and TRBJ2-1; 10 positions agree with TRBD2. V shed 4 bases and J 8 bases; nucleotides not matched to a gene: 15. CDR3 length: 17 residues. Germline V lookup: CDR1 SGHRS, CDR2 YFSETQ. CDR3 nucleotides: TGCGCCAGCAGCAGCTTGGGCGTAGTAGCGGGAGGATATGAGCAGTTCTTC. Encoded protein: CASSSLGVVAGGYEQFF.

The chain links TRBV19 to TRBJ2-5; possible D gene TRBD2, 7 bases. The germline V gene has CDR1 LNHDA and CDR2 SQIVND (reference sequence). The CDR3 is made up of 17 amino acids. V lost 8 bases, J lost 5 bases, and 27 bases lay in between. Written as DNA, the CDR3 is TGTGCCAGTGGGGGGGATACAGGGACTTGGCGGGTGGAGACCCAGTACTTC. Its protein product is CASGGDTGTWRVETQYF.